Listed below are T cell receptor beta chains from one sample, sequenced in a study of OX40 agonist ivuxolimab in advanced cancers. The repertoire was sequenced with immunoSEQ multiplex PCR; TCRdb's copy has only in-frame clones and lacks some. The sample contains more than 25,000 clones, 83% of which appear only once. Here the sequenced sample was CD4+ or CD8+ T cells sorted from blood, taken in a trial of the OX40 agonist ivuxolimab. All receptors derive from an adult with an advanced solid tumor such as melanoma, head and neck, liver or kidney cancer. CDR3s include the opening cysteine and the closing phenylalanine or tryptophan. D genes are given only for firm matches. Clone size is given for some rows only: seen once, a few or many times, or a class if the clone is expanded.

J gene: TRBJ2-4; V gene: TRBV2; D gene: TRBD2; clone size: -; CDR3 DNA: TGTGCCAGCAGCGCCAACCTCAGACTAGCGGGGGGCCGAAACATTCAGTACTTC; CDR3 protein: CASSANLRLAGGRNIQYF
J gene: TRBJ2-2; V gene: TRBV15; D gene: TRBD1; clone size: -; CDR3 DNA: TGTGCCACCAGCAGGAGAACCCTACCTTCGGGACAGATCGACGGGGAGCTGTTTTTT; CDR3 protein: CATSRRTLPSGQIDGELFF
J gene: TRBJ1-1; V gene: TRBV27; D gene: TRBD1; clone size: -; CDR3 DNA: TGTGCCAGCAGACTCGAACCAGGGGGGTACACTGAAGCTTTCTTT; CDR3 protein: CASRLEPGGYTEAFF
J gene: TRBJ1-1; V gene: TRBV5-4; D gene: -; clone size: -; CDR3 DNA: TGTGCCAGCAGCTTGGGGGGGGCGCGGGGTACTGAAGCTTTCTTT; CDR3 protein: CASSLGGARGTEAFF
J gene: TRBJ2-1; V gene: TRBV19; D gene: TRBD2; clone size: -; CDR3 DNA: TGTGCCAGTAGTGTTAGCCGGACTAGCGGGGCCGGCAATGAGCAGTTCTTC; CDR3 protein: CASSVSRTSGAGNEQFF
J gene: TRBJ1-1; V gene: TRBV9; D gene: -; clone size: -; CDR3 DNA: TGTGCCAGCGGCGTAGTCTGGGGCACTGAAGCTTTCTTT; CDR3 protein: CASGVVWGTEAFF
J gene: TRBJ2-3; V gene: TRBV7-9; D gene: -; clone size: -; CDR3 DNA: TGTGCCAGCAGCTTAGGGTGGGGCAACACAGATACGCAGTATTTT; CDR3 protein: CASSLGWGNTDTQYF
J gene: TRBJ2-7; V gene: TRBV11-2; D gene: -; clone size: few; CDR3 DNA: TGTGCCAGCAGCTTAGTCGCAGGGCCCTCCTACGAGCAGTACTTC; CDR3 protein: CASSLVAGPSYEQYF
J gene: TRBJ2-7; V gene: TRBV19; D gene: -; clone size: -; CDR3 DNA: TGTGCCAGTAGTATCTCATCCTCAGCAACCTACGAGCAGTACTTC; CDR3 protein: CASSISSSATYEQYF
J gene: TRBJ2-1; V gene: TRBV18; D gene: TRBD1; clone size: -; CDR3 DNA: TGTGCCAGCTCAACTCGGACAGGGGAAATTACCTACAATGAGCAGTTCTTC; CDR3 protein: CASSTRTGEITYNEQFF
J gene: TRBJ1-1; V gene: TRBV27; D gene: -; clone size: few; CDR3 DNA: TGTGCCAGCAGTTTATCGGTGAACACTGAAGCTTTCTTT; CDR3 protein: CASSLSVNTEAFF
J gene: TRBJ1-5; V gene: TRBV4-1; D gene: TRBD1; clone size: -; CDR3 DNA: TGCGCCAGCAGCCCCACAGGGGTCGGGTATCAGCCCCAGCATTTT; CDR3 protein: CASSPTGVGYQPQHF
J gene: TRBJ1-1; V gene: TRBV5-4; D gene: TRBD1; clone size: -; CDR3 DNA: TGTGCCAGCAGCTCTGGACAGGGGTACACTGAAGCTTTCTTT; CDR3 protein: CASSSGQGYTEAFF
J gene: TRBJ1-1; V gene: TRBV7-8; D gene: TRBD1; clone size: -; CDR3 DNA: TGTGCCAGCAGCTCCGCCGACAGGGGGTGGTTCACTGAAGCTTTCTTT; CDR3 protein: CASSSADRGWFTEAFF
J gene: TRBJ1-2; V gene: TRBV5-6; D gene: -; clone size: -; CDR3 DNA: TGTGCCAGCAGCTCGCCGACAACTAACTATGGCTACACCTTC; CDR3 protein: CASSSPTTNYGYTF
J gene: TRBJ1-1; V gene: TRBV5-1; D gene: TRBD1; clone size: -; CDR3 DNA: TGCGCCAGCAGCCAGACAGGGCCGGGGAACACTGAAGCTTTCTTT; CDR3 protein: CASSQTGPGNTEAFF
J gene: TRBJ1-6; V gene: TRBV10-3; D gene: -; clone size: once; CDR3 DNA: TGTGCCATCAGGGGGAGGGGCAGGGATTCACCCCTCCACTTT; CDR3 protein: CAIRGRGRDSPLHF
J gene: TRBJ2-7; V gene: TRBV27; D gene: -; clone size: once; CDR3 DNA: TGTGCCAGCAGTCCGACAGGTTCCTACGAGCAGTACTTC; CDR3 protein: CASSPTGSYEQYF
J gene: TRBJ2-2; V gene: TRBV5-8; D gene: TRBD1; clone size: -; CDR3 DNA: TGTGCCAGCAGCTTGATAGGACAGGGGATTAATACCGGGGAGCTGTTTTTT; CDR3 protein: CASSLIGQGINTGELFF
J gene: TRBJ1-1; V gene: TRBV27; D gene: -; clone size: -; CDR3 DNA: TGTGCCAGCAGTTTGGCAGGTCAGGAGAACACTGAAGCTTTCTTT; CDR3 protein: CASSLAGQENTEAFF
J gene: TRBJ1-6; V gene: TRBV2; D gene: TRBD1; clone size: few; CDR3 DNA: TGTGCCAGCAGTTCCCGCCGACCGGGACAGGGCGGTTCACCCCTCCACTTT; CDR3 protein: CASSSRRPGQGGSPLHF
J gene: TRBJ1-5; V gene: TRBV7-9; D gene: TRBD1; clone size: -; CDR3 DNA: TGTGCCAGCAGCTTCACAGGGGGCAATCAGCCCCAGCATTTT; CDR3 protein: CASSFTGGNQPQHF
J gene: TRBJ2-1; V gene: TRBV7-9; D gene: -; clone size: -; CDR3 DNA: TGTGCCAGCAGCTTAGCGACCGGTTACAATGAGCAGTTCTTC; CDR3 protein: CASSLATGYNEQFF
J gene: TRBJ1-1; V gene: TRBV12-2; D gene: -; clone size: -; CDR3 DNA: TGTGCAAGTCGCTTAGCAGTATTGGGGGGTTCGTTATCGGATGAAGCTTTCTTT; CDR3 protein: CASRLAVLGGSLSDEAFF